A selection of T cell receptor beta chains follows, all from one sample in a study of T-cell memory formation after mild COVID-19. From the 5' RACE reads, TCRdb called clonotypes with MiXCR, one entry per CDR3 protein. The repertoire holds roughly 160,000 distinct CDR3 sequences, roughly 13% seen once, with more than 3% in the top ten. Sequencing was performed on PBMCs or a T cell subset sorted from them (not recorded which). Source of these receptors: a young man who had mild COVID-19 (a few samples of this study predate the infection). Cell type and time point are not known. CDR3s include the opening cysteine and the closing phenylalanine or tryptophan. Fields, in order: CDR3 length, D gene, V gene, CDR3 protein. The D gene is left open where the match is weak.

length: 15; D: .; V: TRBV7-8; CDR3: CASSLDPPGANVLTF
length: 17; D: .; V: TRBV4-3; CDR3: CASSQVGRGGPLHEQFF
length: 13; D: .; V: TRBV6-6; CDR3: CAGGEGPVAGYTF
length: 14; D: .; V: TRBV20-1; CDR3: CSARSGGMEETQYF
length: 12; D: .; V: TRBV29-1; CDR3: CSARAANTEAFF
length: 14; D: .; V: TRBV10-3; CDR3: CAIRELVMNTEAFF
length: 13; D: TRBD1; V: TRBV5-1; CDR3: CASGRDRGETQYF
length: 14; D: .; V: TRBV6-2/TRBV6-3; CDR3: CASSRFANTGELFF
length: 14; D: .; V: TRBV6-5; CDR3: CASSSIETTYEQYF
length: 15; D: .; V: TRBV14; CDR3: CASVLQGEAKNIQYF
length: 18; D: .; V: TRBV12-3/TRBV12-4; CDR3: CASSLRLGGGTRDHTQYF
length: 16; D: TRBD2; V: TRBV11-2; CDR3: CASTPRRLAGFDTQYF
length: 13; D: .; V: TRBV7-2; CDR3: CASSLAQTGSQYF
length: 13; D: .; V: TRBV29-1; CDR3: CSVVTGRNTEAFF
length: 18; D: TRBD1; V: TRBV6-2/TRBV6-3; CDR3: CASSYSMIRQGREETQYF
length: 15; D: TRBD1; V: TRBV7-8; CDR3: CASSPRQGSSEKLFF
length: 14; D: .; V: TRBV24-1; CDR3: CATSELNFYNEQFF
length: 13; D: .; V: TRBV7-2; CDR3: CASSSQDSYEQYF
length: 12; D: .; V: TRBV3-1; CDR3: CASSQDPRGAFF
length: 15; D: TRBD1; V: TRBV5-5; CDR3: CASSFSQGAQNEQFF
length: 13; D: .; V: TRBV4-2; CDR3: CASSQEQGPPQHF
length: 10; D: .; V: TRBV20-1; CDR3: CSAPMGGYTF
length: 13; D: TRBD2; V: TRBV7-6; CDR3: CASSLITSDEQYF
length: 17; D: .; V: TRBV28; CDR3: CASSPYSRTPSNQPQHF
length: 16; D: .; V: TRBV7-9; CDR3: CASSPIPGGARETQYF
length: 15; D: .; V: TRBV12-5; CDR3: CASGLARGEDTEAFF
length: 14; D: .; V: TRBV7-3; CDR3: CASSSSGVSDTQYF
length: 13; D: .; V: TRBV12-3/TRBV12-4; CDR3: CASSFGSQETQYF
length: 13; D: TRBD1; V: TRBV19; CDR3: CASLDRVDTEAFF
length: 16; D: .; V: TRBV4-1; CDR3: CASSQVGQTNNYGYTF
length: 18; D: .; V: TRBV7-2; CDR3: CASSSEQGGGPGYQPQHF
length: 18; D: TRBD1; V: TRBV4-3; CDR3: CASSQDGGRQGPGNTIYF
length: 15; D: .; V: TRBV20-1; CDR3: CSARDVGAANYGYTF